What follows describes a single TCR beta chain. Antigen specificity is unknown. The data were taken from a study of CXCR3-negative and CXCR3-positive naive CD8 T cells. Background on the study: Overall TRB read output was about 140 million, and each library contained about 1.5 +/- 0.3 million reads. Overall study results and limits: Comparably high diversity was seen in both naive subsets, and much lower diversity in memory CD8+ cells. TRBV-TRBJ usage matched between naive CXCR3-negative and CXCR3-positive cells but not between memory cells. Naive cells with CXCR3 showed TRB CDR3s that were more hydrophobic than those in CXCR3-negative naive cells.

Through 5' RACE with UMI labels, the TRB cDNA libraries were prepared. TCRdb re-called the 5' RACE reads, yielding one record per CDR3 amino acid sequence without DNA. The sample holds tens of thousands of distinct CDR3 sequences. The CDR3 loop spans 16 amino acids. Looked up from germline, CDR1 is LGHNA and CDR2 is YNFKEQ. V usage is TRBV4-2 and J usage is TRBJ1-4. This receptor was obtained from a human donor in good health. Some clones in this sample may be carry-over from other donors' samples. The sequenced material came from naive CXCR3+ CD8+ T cells from blood. Subset in this sample: CD45RO-CCR7+CD27+CD95- naive CD8+ T cells expressing CXCR3 (TNR3+). The chain's CDR3 is CASSQDLGSKYEKLFF.